This T cell receptor beta chain is from a study of post-analysis software for immune sequencing data. Study context: Disease courses included relapsing-remitting, secondary progressive and progressive-relapsing multiple sclerosis.

In this sample, this clonotype turned up a few times. Its specificity is unknown. The CDR3 has 14 amino acids. From germline, CDR1 is DFQATT and CDR2 SNEGSKA (reference sequence). Trimming took 0 bases from V and 8 from J; bases not matched to a gene: 8. Study results and limitations: With TRBV5-6, TRBV5-1 and TRBV20-1 included, about five TRBV segments were more frequent in patients than in controls. Comparison with controls showed significantly lower normalized Chao1 diversity in multiple sclerosis patients. F measure showed strong co-clustering of same-batch samples.

Researchers reported that TCR beta cDNA libraries carried unique molecular identifiers. The yield from roughly 1 to 10 million T cells was 500,000 or so cDNA molecules in total. TCRdb called the PCR reads again in MiXCR, with one record for every CDR3 protein. Among about 680,000 distinct CDR3 sequences listed, roughly three fifths were seen once. Specimen: blood. The receptor's source is a girl aged 2-15 years with multiple sclerosis. The V gene is TRBV20-1, the J gene TRBJ1-2; 8 positions match TRBD1. The CDR3 DNA reads TGCAGTGCTAGAGATCCCAGGGGGCGAGACGGCTACACCTTC. It is translated as CSARDPRGRDGYTF.